The sequence of this T cell receptor (beta chain) was determined in a study of HIV-infected children after antiretroviral therapy interruption. The TCR library was built from RNA with a 3' RACE protocol and unique molecular identifiers. TCRdb reprocessed the 3' RACE reads via MiXCR and lists one record per CDR3 protein. The sample records more than 85,000 distinct CDR3 sequences, 6.9% being singletons. Treatment meaning: PENTA 11 planned treatment interruption arm or continuous ART arm. Trimming stripped 4 bases from V and 3 bases from J, with 7 bases between. This CDR3 comprises 13 residues. This clonotype occurred many times.

The sequence was collected from a pool of human donors with HIV. The sample in question was CD45RA+ CD4+ T cells from PBMCs, pooled from several time points, obtained from a donor given antiretroviral therapy, either interrupted or continuous. Indicated subset: naive CD4+ CD45RA+ CD45RO- T cells. The chain employs TRBV23-1 and TRBJ2-1, with D perhaps TRBD2 (5 bases). TRBV23-1 is designated an ORF whose function remains uncertain. CDR3 loop: CASSRDYYNEQFF. The CDR3 region has the DNA TGCGCCAGCAGTCGCGACTACTACAATGAGCAGTTCTTC.